One sample yielded the 19 T cell receptor beta chains listed below, sequenced in a study of T cells in Graves' hyperthyroidism and ophthalmopathy. Amplified regions were TCR beta CDR3 sequences from RNA transcripts. First-round RT-PCR targeting the TCR CDR3 was performed with the HTBI primer set. TCRdb processed the multiplex PCR reads anew with MiXCR; each CDR3 protein has one entry. The sample has about half a million distinct CDR3 sequences; less than 25% are singletons. The sequenced sample was blood. All receptors derive from a man aged 18 to 29 with Graves' hyperthyroidism.

This clonotype was observed a handful of times. The gene calls are TRBV6-1 and TRBJ1-1; D is undetermined. The V gene lost 7 bases and the J gene lost 1 base, with 10 bases spanning the gap. Germline assignment: CDR1 MNHNS and CDR2 SASEGT. The CDR3 contains 13 residues. CDR3 sequence: CASTKPPNTEAFF. The DNA of the CDR3 is TGTGCCAGCACAAAACCGCCGAACACTGAAGCTTTCTTT.

As regards this clonotype: This may stem from a read error, because a much larger clone lies one nucleotide away. Since no conserved phenylalanine or tryptophan closes the CDR3, a read error is the likely cause. The chain recombines TRBV7-9 with TRBJ1-2; D might be TRBD1 (5 bases). Per germline, CDR1 SEHNR and CDR2 FQNEAQ (reference sequence). V lost 4 bases, J lost 6 bases, and 15 bases lay in between. This CDR3 comprises 14 residues. The CDR3 DNA is TGTGCCAGCAGCTATGGGGAGGGGAAGGATGGCTACACCTAC. Amino acid sequence: CASSYGEGKDGYTY.

Points on this clonotype: A read error may produce the germline difference seen at one junction end. The rearrangement uses TRBV6-1 and TRBJ2-5; possibly TRBD2 for D (6 bases). The CDR3 extends over 14 amino acids. Germline CDR1 and CDR2: MNHNS and SASEGT. CDR3 sequence reads: CASSGDGGGETQYF. CDR3 sequence (DNA): TGCGCCAGCAGTGGTGACGGGGGAGGTGAGACCCAGTACTTC.

The chain has TRBV3-1 and TRBJ1-2, with D possibly matching TRBD1 (5 bases). CDR1 is LGHDT, CDR2 YNNKEL, per germline (reference sequence). Between the trimmed V and J ends, which lost 1 base and 8 bases, there was a span of 8 bases. This CDR3 is 12 amino acids long. The CDR3 DNA is TGTGCCAGCAGCCAAGCAGGGCTCGGCTACACCTTC. It is translated as CASSQAGLGYTF.

This clonotype was seen repeatedly, ten times or more. This chain connects TRBV12-3 or TRBV12-4 to TRBJ1-1; 7 nucleotides align to TRBD1. Trimming at V came to 6 bases and at J to 5 bases, leaving 9 bases not matched to a gene. The CDR3 extends over 14 amino acids. The CDR3 region is CASSRQGVWTEAFF. CDR3 in DNA: TGTGCCAGCAGCCGACAGGGTGTCTGGACTGAAGCTTTCTTT.

Ten or more counts support this clonotype. The chain couples TRBV27 to TRBJ2-5; D uncertain. There are 11 residues in the CDR3. Germline values: CDR1 MNHEY, CDR2 SMNVEV (reference sequence). V dropped 8 bases and J dropped 9 bases, with 13 bases sitting between them. In DNA form, the CDR3 reads TGTGCCAGCGGGTTTGGGAAGGCCCAGTACTTC. Protein product: CASGFGKAQYF.

This clonotype came up many times. The rearrangement joins TRBV20-1 to TRBJ1-2; 10 positions match TRBD1. Germline V gene lookup returns CDR1 DFQATT and CDR2 SNEGSKA (reference sequence). J was trimmed by 2 bases and V by 1 base; bases with no gene match: 10. This CDR3 is 17 amino acids long. DNA for the CDR3: TGCAGTGCTAGAGGGGCGGGACAGGGGTCTTCGAACTATGGCTACACCTTC. This encodes CSARGAGQGSSNYGYTF.

Note on this clonotype: A read error may produce the germline difference seen at one junction end. The chain links TRBV28 to TRBJ2-5, with TRBD1 as a possible D gene (5 bases). CDR3 length equals 13 residues. In germline, CDR1 is MDHEN, CDR2 SYDVKM. CDR3 nucleotides: TGTGTCAGCAGTTCGACAGTGGGTGAGACCCGGTACTTC. Protein product: CVSSSTVGETRYF. Full variable domain (rest looked up from reference TRBV28 and TRBJ2-5): DVKVTQSSRYLVKRTGEKVFLECVQDMDHENMFWYRQDPGLGLRLIYFSYDVKMKEKGDIPEGYSVSREKKERFSLILESASTNQTSMYLCVSSSTVGETRYFGPGTRLLVL.

In this sample, this clonotype turned up a few times. The chain employs TRBV4-1 and TRBJ2-5; 8 bases match TRBD2. Germline CDR1 and CDR2: MGHRA and YSYEKL. Trimming cost V 4 bases and J 7 bases; bases outside gene matches: 17. This CDR3 has 17 amino acids. DNA for the CDR3: TGCGCCAGCAGCCCACCCCCGGCAAGCGGGGGCCCGGGGACCCAGTACTTC. The encoded protein is CASSPPPASGGPGTQYF.

There are many counts of this clonotype. The chain couples TRBV7-8 to TRBJ2-2; no reliable D call. The CDR3 extends over 12 amino acids. V was pared by 5 bases and J by 7 bases, with 8 bases between. Germline V gene lookup returns CDR1 SGHVS and CDR2 FQNEAQ. CDR3 DNA sequence: TGTGCCAGCAGCGGCATAGACGGGGAGCTGTTTTTT. Residues: CASSGIDGELFF.

This clonotype was found many times. This sequence joins TRBV20-1 and TRBJ1-2; 9 bases line up with TRBD1. The CDR3 runs 16 residues. Per germline, CDR1 DFQATT and CDR2 SNEGSKA (reference sequence). V shed 0 bases and J 8 bases; nucleotides not matched to a gene: 13. CDR3 in DNA: TGCAGTGCTAGAGACCTATGGACAGGGGAAAAAGGCGGCTACACCTTC. It codes for CSARDLWTGEKGGYTF.

This clonotype has just a few counts. This chain joins TRBV20-1 and TRBJ1-2; 8 nucleotides match TRBD1. Unmatched junction bases numbered 6, after V lost 6 bases and J lost 3 bases. The CDR3 contains 13 residues. The germline gives CDR1 DFQATT, CDR2 SNEGSKA (reference sequence). The CDR3 sequence: CSAPMTGDYGYTF. The CDR3 region has the DNA TGCAGTGCCCCGATGACAGGGGACTATGGCTACACCTTC.

This clonotype was counted once. The chain has TRBV12-3 or TRBV12-4 and TRBJ1-2; possible D gene TRBD1, 6 bases. CDR3 length: 15 residues. V was cut by 4 bases and J by 1 base, with 13 bases left in between. The CDR3 protein is CASSWGARGNYGYTF. The CDR3 DNA follows: TGTGCCAGCAGTTGGGGGGCGCGGGGTAACTATGGCTACACCTTC.

This chain joins TRBV7-8 and TRBJ2-5, with 8 bases identical to TRBD2. The trim removed 5 bases at V and 5 bases at J, leaving 4 bases unmatched. CDR1 and CDR2 from the germline V gene are SGHVS and FQNEAQ. CDR3 length equals 13 residues. CDR3: CASSNGGDETQYF. The DNA for the CDR3 is TGTGCCAGCAGCAACGGGGGGGACGAGACCCAGTACTTC.

This clonotype showed up many times. This chain uses TRBV6-5 with TRBJ1-2, with D perhaps TRBD1 (5 bases). Germline assignment: CDR1 MNHEY and CDR2 SVGAGI. The CDR3 sequence is 14 residues long. V lost 6 bases to trimming and J lost 5 bases, with 16 bases between them. DNA of the CDR3: TGTGCCAGCAGGCCGCCTTCGGGGGGGTATGGCTACACCTTC. Its translation: CASRPPSGGYGYTF.

In its sample, this clonotype was seen many times. J is TRBJ1-3 and V is TRBV10-3; 7 bases align to TRBD1. With V trimmed by 4 bases and J by 0 bases, 6 bases remained unmatched. This CDR3 has 16 residues. Germline-derived CDR1 and CDR2 are ENHRY and SYGVKD. In DNA form, the CDR3 reads TGTGCCATCAGTGCGACAGGGATAAGCTCTGGAAACACCATATATTTT. Translated: CAISATGISSGNTIYF.

This clonotype was detected only a few times. DNA of the CDR3: TGTGCCTGGAGTCCAGGGGGAAAGTATGGCTACACCTTC. Translation: CAWSPGGKYGYTF. The rearrangement joins TRBV30 to TRBJ1-2; TRBD1 matches 7 bases. This CDR3 is built from 13 residues. Germline V gene sequence: CDR1 GTSNPN, CDR2 SVGIG (reference sequence). The trim removed 2 bases at V and 5 bases at J, leaving 5 bases unmatched.

The chain is built from TRBV2 and TRBJ2-5; D perhaps matches TRBD2 (6 bases). Trimming cost V 7 bases and J 7 bases, with 13 bases left between them. Germline V gene data show CDR1 as SNHLY and CDR2 as FYNNEI. The CDR3 spans 12 residues. CDR3 in DNA: TGTGCCAGCACCGAGGGAGGAGGGACCCAGTACTTC. Protein: CASTEGGGTQYF.

This clonotype occurred a few times. The chain employs TRBV6-2 or TRBV6-3 and TRBJ2-7; 7 positions agree with TRBD2. Per germline, CDR1 MNHEY and CDR2 SVGEGT. Trimming took 8 bases from V and 3 from J; bases not matched to a gene: 4. CDR3 size: 12 residues. The CDR3 DNA reads TGTGCCAGCGCCAGGACTAGCTACGAGCAGTACTTC. Translated: CASARTSYEQYF.